This T cell receptor beta chain stems from a study of CD8+ T cells in alopecia areata (dated by TCRdb to the late 2010s). In the study overall: The treated patients, all with moderate-to-severe alopecia areata, were enrolled in an open-label pilot trial of oral tofacitinib given at 5 to 10 mg twice daily. Scalp clonality was compared among normal scalp (n=4), patchy alopecia areata scalp (n=8), and alopecia totalis/universalis scalp (n=8). Biopsies were taken from tofacitinib-treated patients at baseline and again at 4 and 24 weeks into treatment, and several of those patients also had a later scalp biopsy. Tofacitinib was given for 6 to 18 months, followed by 6 months of follow-up off drug to assess delayed response and recurrence. Human TCRbeta sequencing covered scalp tissue and sorted CD4+ and CD8+ peripheral blood T cells from patchy and totalis/universalis alopecia areata patients and healthy controls. TCRbeta CDR3 regions were amplified by immunoSEQ multiplex PCR using 35 Vbeta forward and 13 Jbeta reverse primers. The RNA source kit depended on sample type: the PAXgene miRNA kit for fixed scalp, the miRNeasy kit for PBMCs, and the RNeasy kit for mouse skin. To study T cell clonal expansion in alopecia areata, the researchers applied high-throughput TCRbeta sequencing to both the C3H/HeJ mouse model and human patients. For the treated patients, the SALT score, which quantifies what percentage of scalp surface area is affected, served as the measure of disease severity. General conclusions and limits of the study: Because the treated cohort was small and had just a single nonresponder, larger studies are needed to establish links between baseline CD8+ expansion and response. Shared TCR sequences between patients were less evident than in mice, which may be partly attributable to HLA diversity in the patient population. Compared with normal scalp, lesional scalp had higher clonality and more expanded CD8+ clones, particularly in alopecia totalis/universalis, a pattern that suggests antigenic drive. During tofacitinib treatment, many expanded lesional clones stuck around in both scalp and blood, and this persistence may partly explain why relapse happens after treatment is stopped. Unlike mouse skin, where gammadelta T cells dominate, normal human skin contains resident alphabeta T cells that get sequenced too, which complicates analysis of the scalp TCR repertoire. Scalp clonality and the number of expanded CD8+ clones among the top 100 scalp clones were significantly decreased by tofacitinib.

The library was produced with the immunoSEQ multiplex PCR assay. RNA was extracted from all samples and reverse transcribed into cDNA, which served as template for TCR sequencing. SuperScript III was used for first-strand cDNA synthesis, primed with a 2:1 mix of oligo-dT and random hexamers. A synthetic immune receptor repertoire was used to gauge amplification bias, and whatever bias remained was removed computationally. As for the original processing: Raw reads were preprocessed to remove errors, and CDR3 was defined by IMGT conventions from the conserved cysteine to phenylalanine. Clonality was computed as 1 minus the Shannon entropy, with the entropy normalized by log2 of the number of productive unique TCRs. CD4 or CD8 identity of scalp clones was inferred by cross-referencing scalp TCRbeta sequences with sorted blood CD4 and CD8 repertoires. What TCRdb holds here is the immuneACCESS table cut down to in-frame rearrangements. Part of the clones is not present; checked against another copy, under half of the missing clones reflect an unresolved V gene, and the others are unexplained. D and trimming were read from the DNA, whereas the V and J calls and clone size are those reported in that table. This sample gives around 100,000 clones in total; 55% to 75% of them show up just once. The top ten constitute about 17% of the sample.

Worth noting for this clone: Its antigen is unknown. The record has no base qualities; no much larger clone is one base away.

Reading the label with the study, this specimen's treatment or condition is: oral pan-JAK inhibitor, 5-10 mg twice daily. Lesional scalp punch biopsies and peripheral blood were collected from alopecia areata patients. PBMCs were isolated by density centrifugation and stained for CD3, CD4 and CD8, and CD4+ and CD8+ T cells were sorted on a FACSAria. V sheds 1 base and J sheds 12 bases, leaving 10 bases between their ends. The CDR3 goes from the cysteine to the phenylalanine over 13 residues. The kept DNA is CDR3 alone, 39 bases in frame from the first base. As encoded in the germline V gene, CDR1 is SGHDN while CDR2 is FVKESK.

The sequence joins TRBV14 to TRBJ1-6; no confident D gene assignment can be made. Source: CD8+ T cells sorted from blood, taken at roughly week 55, from a patient treated with tofacitinib. The TCR was taken from a human donor with alopecia areata. The CDR3 reads CASSQVDGGPLHF. The DNA is TGTGCCAGCAGCCAAGTTGACGGCGGACCCCTCCACTTT. Here the CDR3 is joined to the reference TRBV14 and TRBJ1-6 genes, and the full variable domain is: EAGVTQFPSHSVIEKGQTVTLRCDPISGHDNLYWYRRVMGKEIKFLLHFVKESKQDESGMPNNRFLAERTGGTYSTLKVQPAELEDSGVYFCASSQVDGGPLHFGNGTRLTVT.